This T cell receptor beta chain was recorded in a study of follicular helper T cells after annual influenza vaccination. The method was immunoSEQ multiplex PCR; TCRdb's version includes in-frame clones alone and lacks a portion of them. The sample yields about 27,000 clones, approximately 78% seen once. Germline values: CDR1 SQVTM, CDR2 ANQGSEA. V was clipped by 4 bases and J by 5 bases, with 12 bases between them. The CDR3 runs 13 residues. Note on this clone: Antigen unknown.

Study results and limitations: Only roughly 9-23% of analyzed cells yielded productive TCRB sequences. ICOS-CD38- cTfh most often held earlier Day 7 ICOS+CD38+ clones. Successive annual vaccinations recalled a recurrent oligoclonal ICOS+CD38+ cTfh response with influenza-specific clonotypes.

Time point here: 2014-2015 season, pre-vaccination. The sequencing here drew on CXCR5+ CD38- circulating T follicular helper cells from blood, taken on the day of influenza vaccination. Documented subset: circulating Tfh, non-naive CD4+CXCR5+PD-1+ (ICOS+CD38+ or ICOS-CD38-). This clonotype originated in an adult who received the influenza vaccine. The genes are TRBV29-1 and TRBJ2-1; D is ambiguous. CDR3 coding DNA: TGCAGCGTTGGCGTCTCCGGTCACAATGAGCAGTTCTTC. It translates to CSVGVSGHNEQFF.